These 23 T cell receptor beta chains were all obtained from the same sample, sequenced in a study. TCRdb reanalysed the 5' RACE reads using MiXCR and keeps one entry per CDR3 protein. The sample holds 55,000 to 80,000 distinct CDR3 sequences; 20% to 25% are singletons and the top ten take 2.9%. The sequenced material came from memory CD4+ T cells sorted from a lymph node. The subset denotes: memory CD4+ T cells, CD4+CD45RO+CD25-. The source of these receptors is a female donor with breast cancer.

This clonotype was seen only a few times. The chain recombines TRBV4-2 with TRBJ2-1; TRBD2 aligns across 12 bases. The CDR3 contains 16 residues. The germline gives CDR1 LGHNA, CDR2 YNFKEQ. J was trimmed by 8 bases and V by 4 bases; bases with no gene match: 9. Written as DNA, the CDR3 is TGTGCCAGCAGCCCCAGACTAGCGGGAGTGGATGATGAGCAGTTCTTC. Translation: CASSPRLAGVDDEQFF.

The table lists this clonotype with a few counts. The chain recombines TRBV7-2 with TRBJ2-3; D remains ambiguous. This CDR3 has 16 residues. Between the trimmed V and J ends, which lost 5 bases and 3 bases, there was a span of 18 bases. Germline-derived CDR1 and CDR2 are SGHTA and FQGNSA. The CDR3 DNA is TGTGCCAGCAGCCGTATTGGCGGATTGGGGACAGATACGCAGTATTTT. Translated: CASSRIGGLGTDTQYF.

This clonotype was detected only a few times. This could be a read error, since a much larger clone is one nucleotide away. CDR3 residues: CASSVGLEYNEQCF. The CDR3 DNA sequence: TGTGCCAGCAGCGTAGGACTTGAGTACAATGAGCAGTGCTTC. This chain links TRBV9 with TRBJ2-1; no reliable D call. Germline CDR1 reads SGDLS; CDR2 reads YYNGEE. The CDR3 is 14 residues long.

This clonotype was found a few times. The rearrangement links TRBV19 to TRBJ1-1; weak D call: TRBD1 (5 bases). Trimming left V 5 bases short and J 1 base short, with 8 bases between. The CDR3 has 13 residues. Germline CDR1 reads LNHDA; CDR2 reads SQIVND (reference sequence). CDR3 loop: CASSGHQNTEAFF. DNA of the CDR3: TGTGCCAGTAGTGGACACCAGAACACTGAAGCTTTCTTT. Looking up the rest from reference TRBV19 and TRBJ1-1 gives the full variable domain: DGGITQSPKYLFRKEGQNVTLSCEQNLNHDAMYWYRQDPGQGLRLIYYSQIVNDFQKGDIAEGYSVSREKKESFPLTVTSAQKNPTAFYLCASSGHQNTEAFFGQGTRLTVV.

The chain employs TRBV4-1 and TRBJ2-1; D remains ambiguous. From germline, CDR1 is MGHRA and CDR2 YSYEKL. With 7 bases removed from V and 10 bases from J, the gap between germline ends came to 14 bases. The CDR3 contains 12 residues. CDR3 nucleotide sequence: TGCGCCAGCAAGGCCACGGGCGGCGAGCAGTTCTTC. Residues: CASKATGGEQFF.

This clonotype was observed a few times. The chain employs TRBV5-1 and TRBJ2-5, with 12 bases lining up with TRBD2. The junction had 8 bases not matched to a gene; V was cut back by 3 bases and J by 5 bases. The CDR3 runs to 16 residues. Germline V CDR1 and CDR2: SGHRS, YFSETQ. CDR3 loop: CASSSGLAGRVETQYF. The CDR3 coding sequence is TGCGCCAGCAGCTCGGGACTAGCGGGTAGAGTGGAGACCCAGTACTTC.

This sequence joins TRBV6-2 or TRBV6-3 and TRBJ1-5; no reliable D call. Germline V CDR1 and CDR2: MNHEY, SVGEGT. V lost 2 bases, J lost 6 bases, and 8 bases lay in between. This CDR3 has 13 amino acids. In DNA form, the CDR3 reads TGTGCCAGCAGTTACACCAGGTTTCAGCCCCAGCATTTT. Protein product: CASSYTRFQPQHF.

This clonotype was observed many times. The rearrangement links TRBV5-5 to TRBJ2-5; D is ambiguous. The CDR3 sequence is 12 residues long. V was cut by 2 bases and J by 5 bases, with 7 bases left in between. Germline assignment: CDR1 SGHKS and CDR2 YYEKEE (reference sequence). CDR3 bases: TGTGCCAGCAGCTTATCATCGGAGACCCAGTACTTC. Amino acid sequence: CASSLSSETQYF.

In this sample, this clonotype turned up once. Germline is not matched at one junction end, which may reflect a read error. The CDR3 sequence: CASSFAVTSEQLF. The CDR3 nucleotides read TGTGCCAGCAGCTTCGCGGTCACCAGTGAGCAGCTCTTC. The V gene is TRBV7-8, the J gene TRBJ2-1, with D hard to call. This CDR3 spans 13 amino acids. CDR1 and CDR2 from the germline V gene are SGHVS and FQNEAQ.

This clonotype showed up just a few times. The chain recombines TRBV20-1 with TRBJ1-2; possibly TRBD1 for D (5 bases). The V gene lost 6 bases and the J gene lost 10 bases, with 15 bases spanning the gap. Germline CDR1 reads DFQATT; CDR2 reads SNEGSKA (reference sequence). CDR3 length: 11 residues. CDR3 region: CSASIGDYYTF. In DNA form, the CDR3 reads TGCAGTGCATCAATAGGGGACTACTACACCTTC.

This clonotype was observed many times. The chain employs TRBV7-2 and TRBJ1-2; no firm D call. The V end lost 1 base, the J end lost 2 bases, and 8 bases lay between the germline ends. The CDR3 length is 14 residues. The germline CDR1 and CDR2 sequences are SGHTA and FQGNSA. CDR3 DNA: TGTGCCAGCAGCTTAGGAAACCTGAACTATGGCTACACCTTC. Its translation is CASSLGNLNYGYTF.

The sample holds a few counts of this clonotype. The genes are TRBV3-1 and TRBJ2-5; D may be TRBD2 (5 bases). Trimming shortened V by 3 bases and J by 5 bases, and 7 bases separated the two germline ends. The CDR3 spans 12 residues. From germline, CDR1 is LGHDT and CDR2 YNNKEL (reference sequence). The CDR3 sequence is CASSHEGETQYF. For the CDR3, the DNA is TGTGCCAGCAGCCACGAGGGCGAGACCCAGTACTTC.

The chain combines TRBV2 with TRBJ2-5; D is unclear. The V end was cut by 5 bases, the J end by 2 bases, with 6 bases between. The CDR3 is made up of 12 amino acids. The germline V gene has CDR1 SNHLY and CDR2 FYNNEI. Written as DNA, the CDR3 is TGTGCCAGCAGTATGAATCAAGAGACCCAGTACTTC. Its translation is CASSMNQETQYF.

This clonotype was detected a few times. The V call is TRBV9, the J call TRBJ1-1; tentative D call: TRBD1 (6 bases). The germline CDR1 and CDR2 sequences are SGDLS and YYNGEE. Deletions cut 7 bases from V and 0 bases from J, with 16 bases between. The CDR3 totals 15 residues. CDR3 amino acids: CASQQGKGMNTEAFF. For the CDR3, the DNA is TGTGCCAGCCAACAGGGAAAGGGGATGAACACTGAAGCTTTCTTT. The entire variable domain, with the rest obtained from reference TRBV9 and TRBJ1-1, is as follows: DSGVTQTPKHLITATGQRVTLRCSPRSGDLSVYWYQQSLDQGLQFLIQYYNGEERAKGNILERFSAQQFPDLHSELNLSSLELGDSALYFCASQQGKGMNTEAFFGQGTRLTVV.

This clonotype came up many times. This sequence joins TRBV5-1 and TRBJ1-6, with 9 bases identical to TRBD1. CDR3 length equals 14 residues. CDR1 and CDR2 (germline): SGHRS, YFSETQ. The trim removed 5 bases at V and 8 bases at J, leaving 5 bases unmatched. DNA for the CDR3: TGCGCCAGCAGATCGGGACAGGGTGATTCACCCCTCCACTTT. It codes for CASRSGQGDSPLHF.

This clonotype was seen a few times. The CDR3, as DNA: TGTGCCAGCAGCTCCGAGGGGAGAAGCACAGATACGCAGTATTTT. Protein: CASSSEGRSTDTQYF. The chain joins TRBV7-3 to TRBJ2-3; D possibly matches TRBD1 or TRBD2 (5 bases each). V lost 4 bases, J lost 0 bases, and 11 bases lay in between. The CDR3 extends over 15 amino acids. Germline loops: CDR1 SGHTA, CDR2 FQGTGA.

V usage is TRBV7-3 and J usage is TRBJ1-2; a possible D gene is TRBD1 (6 bases). The germline V and J ends were trimmed by 2 bases and 2 bases, with 12 bases remaining between them. Germline-derived CDR1 and CDR2 are SGHTA and FQGTGA. The CDR3 spans 15 residues. CDR3 sequence: CASSLGGPSNYGYTF. The CDR3 bases are TGTGCCAGCAGCTTAGGGGGGCCCTCGAACTATGGCTACACCTTC.

The sample holds a few counts of this clonotype. This chain joins TRBV6-2 or TRBV6-3 and TRBJ2-1; 8 bases match TRBD1. The CDR3 sequence is 17 residues long. Looked up from germline, CDR1 is MNHEY and CDR2 is SVGEGT. The V segment lost 0 bases and the J segment 5 bases; nucleotides outside the gene matches: 9. The CDR3 protein is CASSYSTGQVTNNEQFF. As DNA, the CDR3 is TGTGCCAGCAGTTACTCGACGGGACAGGTGACCAACAATGAGCAGTTCTTC.

Note on this clonotype: A much larger clone lies a single base off, so this may be a read error. The chain links TRBV20-1 to TRBJ1-5, with TRBD1 as a possible D gene (6 bases). This CDR3 has 13 residues. Germline-derived CDR1 and CDR2 are DFQATT and SNEGSKA (reference sequence). This CDR3 is CSALRGNNQPRHF. In DNA form, the CDR3 reads TGCAGTGCCCTCAGGGGTAACAATCAGCCCCGGCATTTT.

The count of this clonotype is one. A much larger clone lies one base from this, so it may be a read error. V is TRBV6-1 and J is TRBJ2-1, with 7 bases fitting TRBD2. The CDR3 has 16 amino acids. Germline assignment: CDR1 MNHNS and CDR2 SASEGT. For the CDR3, the DNA is TGTGCCAGCAGGCGGCCGGCGGGAGAAACCTACAATGAGCAGTCCTTC. Translated, it gives CASRRPAGETYNEQSF.

J is TRBJ2-1 and V is TRBV20-1; 10 positions match TRBD2. The junction had 11 bases not matched to a gene; V was cut back by 5 bases and J by 10 bases. There are 14 residues in the CDR3. Looked up from germline, CDR1 is DFQATT and CDR2 is SNEGSKA (reference sequence). CDR3 coding DNA: TGCAGTGCTTATGAGCGGGAGGGCCGTAACGAGCAGTTCTTC. It is translated as CSAYEREGRNEQFF.

Only a few counts were recorded for this clonotype. Just one base apart from a much larger clone, this may be a read error. J is TRBJ1-1 and V is TRBV6-2 or TRBV6-3, with D possibly being TRBD1 (6 bases). Germline-derived CDR1 and CDR2 are MNHEY and SVGEGT. The CDR3 runs to 14 residues. The V gene lost 5 bases and the J gene lost 10 bases, with 20 bases spanning the gap. The CDR3 region has the DNA TGTGCCAGCAGTCACTTATCACAGGGAATCGGAGCTTTCTTT. This encodes CASSHLSQGIGAFF.

Regarding this clonotype: One base away lies a much larger clone, so this may be a sequencing read error. Since the CDR3 does not end with the conserved phenylalanine or tryptophan, this likely comes from a read error. The chain couples TRBV20-1 to TRBJ1-3; D ambiguous. The germline V and J ends were trimmed by 7 bases and 2 bases, with 18 bases remaining between them. Germline lookup yields CDR1 DFQATT and CDR2 SNEGSKA (reference sequence). There are 15 residues in the CDR3. In DNA form, the CDR3 reads TGCAGTGTTCATCAACCTCAGATGCCTGGAAACACCATATATTCT. Its translation: CSVHQPQMPGNTIYS.